A selection of T cell receptor beta chains follows, all from one sample in a study of long-term antiretroviral therapy in people with HIV. The repertoire was sequenced with immunoSEQ multiplex PCR; TCRdb's copy has only in-frame clones and lacks some. This sample has around 23,000 clones, with around 81% found just once. Sequenced here: unsorted PBMCs, sampled at the start of antiretroviral therapy, before treatment. Every receptor here comes from a woman under 30 with HIV. Both conserved end residues are part of each CDR3. The D gene is left open where the match is weak. Clone sizes are given selectively: once, few, many, or a class where the clone is expanded.

V	size	D	J	CDR3	DNA
TRBV19	-	-	TRBJ2-1	CASSLAADSYNEQFF	TGTGCCAGTAGTTTAGCGGCTGACTCCTACAATGAGCAGTTCTTC
TRBV7-8	-	-	TRBJ2-7	CASSLEGVIGPYEQYF	TGTGCCAGCAGCTTGGAGGGAGTGATCGGGCCCTACGAGCAGTACTTC
TRBV5-1	-	-	TRBJ1-1	CASSELGGFTEAFF	TGCGCCAGCAGCGAATTGGGGGGATTCACTGAAGCTTTCTTT
TRBV5-1	-	-	TRBJ2-5	CASSLEGGETQYF	TGCGCCAGCAGCTTAGAAGGGGGGGAGACCCAGTACTTC
TRBV19	once	-	TRBJ1-1	CASSNQILEAFF	TGTGCCAGTAGTAATCAGATCCTTGAAGCTTTCTTT
TRBV19	-	TRBD2	TRBJ2-2	CASSNGGAGTGELFF	TGTGCCAGTAGTAACGGGGGGGCCGGAACCGGGGAGCTGTTTTTT
TRBV6-5	-	-	TRBJ1-6	CASSPGGGVGRSLHF	TGTGCCAGCAGTCCCGGCGGGGGCGTCGGCCGGTCCCTCCACTTT
TRBV5-1	-	TRBD2	TRBJ2-1	CASSLAGVSYNEQFF	TGCGCCAGCAGCTTAGCGGGAGTAAGTTACAATGAGCAGTTCTTC
TRBV5-5	few	-	TRBJ2-5	CASSLGVLSGTQYF	TGTGCCAGCAGCTTGGGTGTCTTATCGGGGACCCAGTACTTC
TRBV29-1	-	-	TRBJ1-2	CSVAREGGEGYTF	TGCAGCGTAGCCAGGGAAGGAGGTGAGGGCTACACCTTC
TRBV19	-	TRBD1	TRBJ1-1	CASGTGNTEAFF	TGTGCCAGCGGGACAGGGAACACTGAAGCTTTCTTT
TRBV5-6	-	TRBD1	TRBJ1-1	CASSLGQGEAFF	TGTGCCAGCAGCCTCGGACAGGGAGAAGCTTTCTTT
TRBV7-9	-	TRBD1	TRBJ2-7	CASSPRQGSSYEQYF	TGTGCCAGCAGCCCACGACAGGGGAGCTCCTACGAGCAGTACTTC
TRBV6-1	-	-	TRBJ2-7	CASSEGLTSGQYF	TGTGCCAGCAGTGAAGGGTTGACCTCTGGGCAGTACTTC
TRBV6-1	once	-	TRBJ2-7	CASSELSNPYYEQYF	TGTGCCAGCAGTGAACTCTCTAACCCTTACTACGAGCAGTACTTC
TRBV9	medium-sized	-	TRBJ2-7	CASSPPHSRGYEQYF	TGTGCCAGCAGCCCTCCTCACTCGAGGGGGTACGAGCAGTACTTC
TRBV10-3	-	TRBD2	TRBJ2-1	CAISESSGNYNEQFF	TGTGCCATCAGTGAGTCTAGCGGGAACTACAATGAGCAGTTCTTC
TRBV5-1	-	-	TRBJ1-1	CASSLEGNTEAFF	TGCGCCAGCAGCTTGGAGGGGAACACTGAAGCTTTCTTT
TRBV2	-	TRBD2	TRBJ2-7	CASSDGLAPFDEQYF	TGTGCCAGCAGTGACGGACTAGCGCCCTTCGACGAGCAGTACTTC
TRBV19	-	-	TRBJ2-2	CASSPGHGATGELFF	TGTGCCAGTAGTCCGGGCCATGGGGCCACCGGGGAGCTGTTTTTT
TRBV5-1	-	-	TRBJ2-1	CASSLAPVPLSSYNEQFF	TGCGCCAGCAGCTTGGCCCCGGTTCCGCTGAGCTCCTACAATGAGCAGTTCTTC
TRBV28	-	-	TRBJ1-3	CASSLHSSDSGNTIYF	TGTGCCAGCAGTTTACACAGTTCAGACTCTGGAAACACCATATATTTT
TRBV15	-	-	TRBJ2-7	CATAADWSYEQYF	TGTGCCACCGCCGCGGACTGGTCCTACGAGCAGTACTTC
TRBV11-2	-	-	TRBJ1-1	CASRLTGNTEAFF	TGTGCCAGCAGACTTACAGGGAACACTGAAGCTTTCTTT
TRBV30	-	TRBD1	TRBJ2-2	CAWSKTGEGELFF	TGTGCCTGGAGTAAGACAGGGGAAGGGGAGCTGTTTTTT
TRBV7-2	-	-	TRBJ1-6	CASRVSENSPLHF	TGTGCCAGCAGAGTGAGCGAGAATTCACCCCTCCACTTT
TRBV6-1	-	-	TRBJ1-2	CASSDGEGYGYTF	TGTGCCAGCAGTGACGGGGAGGGTTATGGCTACACCTTC
TRBV9	-	-	TRBJ2-2	CASSLTSANTGELFF	TGTGCCAGCAGCCTAACTAGTGCGAACACCGGGGAGCTGTTTTTT
TRBV5-4	-	-	TRBJ2-3	CASSLASEGSQYF	TGTGCCAGCAGCTTGGCCTCTGAGGGTTCGCAGTATTTT
TRBV27	-	TRBD2	TRBJ2-7	CASSSSGTYEQYF	TGTGCCAGCAGTTCTAGCGGGACCTACGAGCAGTACTTC
TRBV28	-	TRBD1	TRBJ2-1	CASRPTVDRGNEQFF	TGTGCCAGCAGGCCAACCGTGGACAGGGGCAATGAGCAGTTCTTC
TRBV7-9	-	-	TRBJ1-1	CASSLGTGNTEAFF	TGTGCCAGCAGCTTAGGGACGGGGAACACTGAAGCTTTCTTT
TRBV27	-	TRBD1	TRBJ2-2	CASSLTEQGPRTGELFF	TGTGCCAGCAGTTTAACGGAACAGGGGCCACGCACCGGGGAGCTGTTTTTT
TRBV13	-	-	TRBJ2-7	CASSFSGSIRYEQYF	TGTGCCAGCAGCTTCTCAGGGAGTATTCGCTACGAGCAGTACTTC
TRBV4-3	-	-	TRBJ1-2	CASSRGTGEGYGYTF	TGCGCCAGCAGCCGAGGCACGGGGGAAGGATATGGCTACACCTTC
TRBV6-4	-	-	TRBJ2-3	CASSDGAQDTQYF	TGTGCCAGCAGTGACGGGGCCCAAGATACGCAGTATTTT
TRBV15	-	TRBD1	TRBJ1-3	CATSRAGTGVGNTIYF	TGTGCCACCAGCAGAGCCGGGACAGGGGTTGGAAACACCATATATTTT
TRBV27	-	-	TRBJ1-1	CASSLEGPLSEAFF	TGTGCCAGCAGTTTAGAGGGGCCGCTATCTGAAGCTTTCTTT
TRBV5-6	-	-	TRBJ2-1	CASSLIRGGVYNEQFF	TGTGCCAGCAGCTTGATAAGGGGCGGGGTCTACAATGAGCAGTTCTTC
TRBV7-9	-	-	TRBJ1-6	CASSFTSYNSPLHF	TGTGCCAGCAGTTTTACCTCCTATAATTCACCCCTCCACTTT
TRBV4-3	once	-	TRBJ1-1	CASSRGAYDPNTEAFF	TGCGCCAGCAGCCGGGGAGCCTACGATCCGAACACTGAAGCTTTCTTT
TRBV7-6	-	-	TRBJ2-7	CATSPVYSGEQYF	TGTGCCACCAGCCCGGTATACTCTGGCGAGCAGTACTTC
TRBV7-9	-	-	TRBJ1-1	CASSEDWGTEAFF	TGTGCCAGCAGCGAGGACTGGGGCACTGAAGCTTTCTTT
TRBV11-2	once	-	TRBJ1-4	CASSLVGHLNEKLFF	TGTGCCAGCAGCTTAGTGGGGCATTTGAATGAAAAACTGTTTTTT
TRBV27	-	TRBD1	TRBJ2-3	CASSRGWADTQYF	TGTGCCAGCAGCAGGGGGTGGGCCGATACGCAGTATTTT
TRBV18	-	TRBD1	TRBJ2-2	CASSSSQGNGELFF	TGTGCCAGCTCGTCCTCACAGGGGAACGGGGAGCTGTTTTTT
TRBV4-2	once	-	TRBJ1-1	CASSQPGRAQGNTEAFF	TGTGCCAGCAGCCAACCAGGCAGGGCGCAGGGGAACACTGAAGCTTTCTTT
TRBV19	-	TRBD1	TRBJ2-5	CASSRPGQGQETQYF	TGTGCCAGTAGTAGACCCGGACAGGGCCAAGAGACCCAGTACTTC
TRBV25-1	-	-	TRBJ1-2	CASSEYGQTYGYTF	TGTGCCAGCAGTGAATATGGGCAGACCTATGGCTACACCTTC
TRBV4-1	-	TRBD1	TRBJ2-2	CASSQGNRGLGTGELFF	TGCGCCAGCAGCCAAGGAAACAGGGGGCTGGGCACCGGGGAGCTGTTTTTT
TRBV2	-	-	TRBJ2-2	CASSEPGELFF	TGTGCCAGCAGTGAGCCTGGGGAGCTGTTTTTT
TRBV7-2	-	-	TRBJ2-3	CASSFSGDRDTDTQYF	TGTGCCAGCAGCTTCAGTGGGGACCGAGACACAGATACGCAGTATTTT
TRBV30	medium-sized	TRBD2	TRBJ2-7	CAWSVFSSGGYEQYF	TGTGCCTGGAGTGTTTTCTCTAGCGGGGGCTACGAGCAGTACTTC
TRBV9	-	-	TRBJ2-2	CASSQRPTGELFF	TGTGCCAGCAGCCAACGGCCGACCGGGGAGCTGTTTTTT
TRBV29-1	-	TRBD1	TRBJ2-5	CSERTGPRTQYF	TGCAGCGAGAGGACAGGGCCCAGGACCCAGTACTTC
TRBV2	-	-	TRBJ2-5	CASSGAEQETQYF	TGTGCCAGCAGTGGGGCGGAGCAAGAGACCCAGTACTTC
TRBV5-1	-	-	TRBJ2-3	CASSLTGAGTDTQYF	TGCGCCAGCAGCTTAACGGGAGCTGGCACAGATACGCAGTATTTT
TRBV11-2	-	-	TRBJ2-3	CASSPDPYEDTQYF	TGTGCCAGCAGCCCGGACCCGTACGAGGATACGCAGTATTTT